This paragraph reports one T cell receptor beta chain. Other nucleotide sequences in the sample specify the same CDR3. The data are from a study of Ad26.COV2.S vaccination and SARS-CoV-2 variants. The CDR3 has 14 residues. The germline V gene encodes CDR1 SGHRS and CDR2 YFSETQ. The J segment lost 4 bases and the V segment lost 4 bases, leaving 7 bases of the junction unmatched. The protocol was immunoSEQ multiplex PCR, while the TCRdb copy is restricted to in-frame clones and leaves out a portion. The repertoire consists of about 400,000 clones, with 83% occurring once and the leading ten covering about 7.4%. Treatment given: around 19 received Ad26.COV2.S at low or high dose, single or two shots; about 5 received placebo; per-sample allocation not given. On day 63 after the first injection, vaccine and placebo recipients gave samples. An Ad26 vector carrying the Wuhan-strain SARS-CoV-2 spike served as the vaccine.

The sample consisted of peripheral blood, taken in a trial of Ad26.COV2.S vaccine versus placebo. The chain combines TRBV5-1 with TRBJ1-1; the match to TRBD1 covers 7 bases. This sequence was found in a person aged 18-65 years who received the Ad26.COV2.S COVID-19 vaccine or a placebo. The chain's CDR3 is CASSPDREGTEAFF. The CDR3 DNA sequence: TGCGCCAGCAGCCCCGACAGGGAGGGCACTGAAGCTTTCTTT. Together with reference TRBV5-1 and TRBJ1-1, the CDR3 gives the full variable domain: KAGVTQTPRYLIKTRGQQVTLSCSPISGHRSVSWYQQTPGQGLQFLFEYFSETQRNKGNFPGRFSGRQFSNSRSEMNVSTLELGDSALYLCASSPDREGTEAFFGQGTRLTVV.